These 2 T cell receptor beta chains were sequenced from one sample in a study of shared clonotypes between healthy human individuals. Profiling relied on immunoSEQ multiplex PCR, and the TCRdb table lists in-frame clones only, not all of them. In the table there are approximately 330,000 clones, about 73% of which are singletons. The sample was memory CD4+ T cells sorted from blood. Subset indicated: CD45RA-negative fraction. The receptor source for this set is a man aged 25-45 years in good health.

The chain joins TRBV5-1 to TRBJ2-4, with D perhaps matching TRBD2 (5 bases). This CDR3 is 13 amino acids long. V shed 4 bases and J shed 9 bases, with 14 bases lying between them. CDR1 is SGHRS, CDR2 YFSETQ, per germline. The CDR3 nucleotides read TGCGCCAGCAGCGCGGACTCCGGTGCCATTCAGTACTTC. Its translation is CASSADSGAIQYF.

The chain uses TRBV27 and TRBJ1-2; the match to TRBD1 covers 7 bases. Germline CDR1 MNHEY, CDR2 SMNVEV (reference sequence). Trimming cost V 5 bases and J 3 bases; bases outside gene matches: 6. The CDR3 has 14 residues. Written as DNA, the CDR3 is TGTGCCAGCAGTGTCCGGGACAGAGACTATGGCTACACCTTC. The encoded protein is CASSVRDRDYGYTF.